These 26 T cell receptor beta chains were sequenced from one sample in a study of human T cells and chemical hapten exposure. Stated time point: pre-sensitization, week 0. Specified treatment: therapeutic diphenylcyclopropenone sensitization with weekly scalp DPC. TCRdb independently ran MiXCR on the RACE reads; one entry per CDR3 protein. The table records 180,000 or so distinct CDR3 sequences, approximately 29% of them present only once. The specimen comprised whole blood, sampled in connection with sensitization to the hapten diphenylcyclopropenone (DPC). These receptors all stem from a woman aged 30 to 39 with alopecia areata. Some clones in this sample may be carry-over from other donors' samples.

This clonotype was recorded a few times. This rearrangement joins TRBV9 to TRBJ2-1, with 13 bases identical to TRBD2. V gave up 4 bases and J gave up 6 bases; unmatched junction bases: 4. The CDR3 has 15 residues. The germline gives CDR1 SGDLS, CDR2 YYNGEE. CDR3 coding DNA: TGTGCCAGCAGCCCAAGGACTAGCGGGAGCAATGAGCAGTTCTTC. It yields the protein CASSPRTSGSNEQFF.

This clonotype was counted a few times. This chain uses TRBV3-1 with TRBJ2-3, with D possibly TRBD2 on 5 matching bases. Trimming removed 2 bases at V and 5 bases at J, with 11 bases between. CDR1 is LGHDT, CDR2 YNNKEL, per germline (reference sequence). The CDR3 consists of 14 residues. In nucleotides, the CDR3 is TGTGCCAGCAGCCAAAACACCCGGGGAGATACGCAGTATTTT. Translation gives CASSQNTRGDTQYF.

The rearrangement links TRBV12-3 or TRBV12-4 to TRBJ2-1; D is unresolved. V lost 2 bases and J lost 9, with 14 bases in between. This CDR3 is built from 14 residues. The CDR3 DNA sequence: TGTGCCAGCAGTTTATTAGTGACGGCCTCTGAGCAGTTCTTC. It yields the protein CASSLLVTASEQFF.

V usage is TRBV10-2 and J usage is TRBJ2-1; 13 bases are a match to TRBD2. After removal of 6 bases from V and 12 bases from J, the junction contained 11 bases not matched to a gene. The CDR3 totals 15 residues. In germline, CDR1 is WSHSY, CDR2 SAAADI. DNA for the CDR3: TGCGCCAGCAGGACTAGCGGGGGGCCAACAATGGGGCAGTTCTTC. It yields the protein CASRTSGGPTMGQFF.

This chain links TRBV6-6 with TRBJ1-2, with D unclear. The V end lost 2 bases, the J end lost 6 bases, and 16 bases lay between the germline ends. This CDR3 has 15 residues. Germline CDR1 is MNHNY and CDR2 is SVGAGI (reference sequence). CDR3 amino acids: CASSYSRVSSDGYTF. CDR3 coding DNA: TGTGCCAGCAGTTACAGCCGGGTTTCTTCGGATGGCTACACCTTC.

The V and J genes are TRBV7-9 and TRBJ1-1, with a possible D match to TRBD1 (6 bases). V lost 4 bases to trimming and J lost 5 bases, with 14 bases between them. The CDR3 spans 14 residues. From germline, CDR1 is SEHNR and CDR2 FQNEAQ (reference sequence). The CDR3 loop is CASSSQGPSTEAFF. The CDR3, as DNA: TGTGCCAGCAGCTCACAGGGCCCCTCTACTGAAGCTTTCTTT.

V gene TRBV5-1 combines with J gene TRBJ2-1; D may be TRBD1 (6 bases). The V end lost 4 bases, the J end lost 6 bases, and 20 bases lay between the germline ends. Germline-derived CDR1 and CDR2 are SGHRS and YFSETQ. The CDR3 has 16 amino acids. CDR3 DNA: TGCGCCAGCAGCAGGGCTAGACAGGTAGGCCCCAATGAGCAGTTCTTC. It is translated as CASSRARQVGPNEQFF.

This clonotype was seen a few times. The chain carries TRBV6-2 or TRBV6-3 and TRBJ2-1; 13 bases agree with TRBD2. Losses at the gene ends were 6 bases for V and 12 bases for J; bases not matched to a gene: 5. The CDR3 sequence is 13 residues long. CDR1 and CDR2 from the germline V gene are MNHEY and SVGEGT. The CDR3 coding sequence is TGTGCCAGCAGAAGGACTAGCGGGGGTCGGCAGTTCTTC. Encoded protein: CASRRTSGGRQFF.

The chain has TRBV4-3 and TRBJ1-5, with 7 positions matching TRBD1. Germline CDR1 LGHNA, CDR2 YSLEER. V gave up 3 bases and J gave up 0 bases; unmatched junction bases: 5. CDR3 length: 16 residues. CDR3 protein: CASSQDYRGSNQPQHF. Written as DNA, the CDR3 is TGCGCCAGCAGCCAGGATTACAGGGGTAGCAATCAGCCCCAGCATTTT.

The chain uses TRBV2 and TRBJ2-3; 8 nucleotides align to TRBD2. V lost 10 bases, J lost 4 bases, and 10 bases stayed unmatched. In germline, CDR1 is SNHLY, CDR2 FYNNEI. This CDR3 contains 14 residues. The CDR3 is CAIPSSGGADTQYF. As DNA, the CDR3 is TGTGCCATTCCTTCATCGGGGGGGGCAGATACGCAGTATTTT.

The J gene is TRBJ2-1, the V gene TRBV5-1, with 13 bases fitting TRBD2. The CDR3 consists of 15 residues. Losses at the gene ends were 4 bases for V and 7 bases for J; bases not matched to a gene: 5. Germline V gene sequence: CDR1 SGHRS, CDR2 YFSETQ. DNA of the CDR3: TGCGCCAGCAGCGGAGGGACTAGCGGGACTAATGAGCAGTTCTTC. Translating it yields CASSGGTSGTNEQFF.

The chain couples TRBV10-3 to TRBJ1-4; the D is unclear. V lost 0 bases to trimming and J lost 3 bases, with 5 bases between them. This CDR3 is 14 amino acids long. Germline CDR1 and CDR2: ENHRY and SYGVKD. In nucleotides, the CDR3 is TGTGCCATCAGTGAGTCCGGGGCTAATGAAAAACTGTTTTTT. Translating gives CAISESGANEKLFF.

The V gene is TRBV20-1, the J gene TRBJ2-7; D uncertain. Germline V gene lookup returns CDR1 DFQATT and CDR2 SNEGSKA (reference sequence). Trimming left V 0 bases short and J 4 bases short, with 1 base between. This CDR3 region has 10 residues. The CDR3 spells CSAREYEQYF. The CDR3 DNA sequence: TGCAGTGCTAGAGAGTACGAGCAGTACTTC.

V and J are TRBV7-2 and TRBJ2-1; D unclear. Germline V gene sequence: CDR1 SGHTA, CDR2 FQGNSA. V was trimmed by 1 base and J by 0 bases, leaving 4 bases between them. This CDR3 contains 14 residues. The CDR3 loop reads CASSLGFSYNEQFF. The CDR3 DNA follows: TGTGCCAGCAGCTTAGGGTTCTCCTACAATGAGCAGTTCTTC.

The chain links TRBV7-2 to TRBJ2-3; D is uncertain. Trimming took 3 bases from V and 6 from J, leaving 10 bases between them. The CDR3 sequence is 13 residues long. The V gene's germline CDR1 is SGHTA and CDR2 FQGNSA. For the CDR3, the DNA is TGTGCCAGCAGCTTGCGTATCGGGGATACGCAGTATTTT. Protein: CASSLRIGDTQYF.

The chain joins TRBV7-9 to TRBJ1-1; 7 bases line up with TRBD1. The CDR3 runs 12 residues. The germline V gene encodes CDR1 SEHNR and CDR2 FQNEAQ (reference sequence). The V segment lost 3 bases and the J segment 8 bases; nucleotides outside the gene matches: 3. DNA of the CDR3: TGTGCCAGCAGCTTCTCGGACAGGGAAGCTTTCTTT. It encodes CASSFSDREAFF.

This clonotype was counted ten times or more. This chain uses TRBV28 with TRBJ2-1; TRBD1 matches 9 bases. CDR3 length: 15 amino acids. Losses at the gene ends were 8 bases for V and 1 base for J; bases not matched to a gene: 6. From germline, CDR1 is MDHEN and CDR2 SYDVKM. Here the CDR3 DNA reads TGTGCCAGCGGAACCGGGACAGGGTCCTACAATGAGCAGTTCTTC. This sequence encodes CASGTGTGSYNEQFF.

In its sample, this clonotype was seen a few times. The chain employs TRBV11-3 and TRBJ2-1; D may be TRBD2 (6 bases). With 4 bases removed from V and 4 bases from J, the gap between germline ends came to 14 bases. The CDR3 has 15 amino acids. CDR1 is SGHNT, CDR2 YENEEA, per germline. CDR3 sequence: CASSSAGMRYNEQFF. The CDR3 DNA reads TGTGCCAGCAGCTCCGCGGGGATGAGGTACAATGAGCAGTTCTTC.

This clonotype was counted a few times. The chain employs TRBV29-1 and TRBJ2-5; D call uncertain. Trimming shortened V by 4 bases and J by 0 bases, and 6 bases separated the two germline ends. CDR3 length equals 12 residues. Germline V gene sequence: CDR1 SQVTM, CDR2 ANQGSEA. The chain's CDR3 is CSVGLNQETQYF. As DNA, the CDR3 is TGCAGCGTTGGACTGAACCAAGAGACCCAGTACTTC.

The rearrangement joins TRBV20-1 to TRBJ2-5; maybe TRBD2 (6 bases). The CDR3 is made up of 13 amino acids. Trimming shortened V by 4 bases and J by 5 bases, and 14 bases separated the two germline ends. Germline lookup yields CDR1 DFQATT and CDR2 SNEGSKA (reference sequence). The CDR3 is CSATSLGGETQYF. The CDR3 region has the DNA TGCAGTGCTACCTCCCTGGGGGGTGAGACCCAGTACTTC.

The J gene is TRBJ2-1, the V gene TRBV6-1; D gene uncertain. Deletions cut 0 bases from V and 8 bases from J, with 2 bases between. The CDR3 is 11 residues long. The V gene's germline CDR1 is MNHNS and CDR2 SASEGT. The CDR3 bases are TGTGCCAGCAGTGAAGCGGATGAGCAGTTCTTC. This encodes CASSEADEQFF.

The CDR3 nucleotides read TGTGCCAGCAGCTCCGGGCAGGGGGCCCCCTACGAGCAGTACTTC. It yields the protein CASSSGQGAPYEQYF. The J gene is TRBJ2-7, the V gene TRBV9; 8 nucleotides match TRBD1. Losses at the gene ends were 4 bases for V and 2 bases for J; bases not matched to a gene: 8. The germline V gene encodes CDR1 SGDLS and CDR2 YYNGEE. This CDR3 comprises 15 residues.

The chain employs TRBV5-1 and TRBJ1-2, with TRBD1 as a possible D gene (5 bases). The CDR3 totals 14 residues. Trimming pared 0 bases from V and 3 bases from J, leaving 9 bases between. The germline CDR1 and CDR2 sequences are SGHRS and YFSETQ. The CDR3 DNA reads TGCGCCAGCAGCTTGGATCCAGGGTACTATGGCTACACCTTC. It yields the protein CASSLDPGYYGYTF.

This sequence joins TRBV20-1 and TRBJ2-7; D tentatively fits TRBD1 or TRBD2 (5 bases each). Trimming took 6 bases from V and 6 from J, leaving 21 bases between them. Germline CDR1 reads DFQATT; CDR2 reads SNEGSKA (reference sequence). The CDR3 extends over 14 amino acids. CDR3 loop: CSALGTDLGGEQYF. The CDR3 bases are TGCAGTGCGTTAGGGACCGACCTAGGTGGCGAGCAGTACTTC.

The table lists this clonotype with a few counts. In DNA form, the CDR3 reads TGTGCCAGCAGTTACTCGAATCGTGGACAGGGAGTGGAAAAACTGTTTTTT. It yields the protein CASSYSNRGQGVEKLFF. V usage is TRBV6-5 and J usage is TRBJ1-4, with TRBD1 matching over 8 bases. CDR3 size: 17 residues. The germline CDR1 and CDR2 sequences are MNHEY and SVGAGI. The V gene end was trimmed by 0 bases and the J gene end by 8 bases; junction bases not matched to a gene: 11.

The V and J genes are TRBV29-1 and TRBJ1-1; D not certain. V was shortened by 5 bases and J by 0 bases, with 16 bases between the two germline ends. Germline lookup yields CDR1 SQVTM and CDR2 ANQGSEA. This CDR3 is 15 amino acids long. The CDR3: CSVLTVPGMNTEAFF. CDR3 sequence (DNA): TGCAGCGTTCTTACGGTCCCTGGCATGAACACTGAAGCTTTCTTT.